This T cell receptor (beta chain) was captured by sequencing in a study of T-cell reconstitution after alpha-beta-depleted transplantation in children. The authors prepared the TCRbeta library with unique molecular identifiers. A single record per CDR3 protein comes from TCRdb applying MiXCR to the PCR reads. The data hold some 110,000 distinct CDR3 sequences, with 10% observed a single time. This clonotype came up many times. Its antigen remains unidentified. The CDR3 has 18 residues. Germline CDR1 is DFQATT and CDR2 is SNEGSKA (reference sequence). Trimming removed 3 bases from V and 7 bases from J; junction bases left unmatched: 16. Points from the study as a whole: As was reported, about two months after transplant, alpha-beta T cells came from several hundred expanded graft clones. When one year had passed after transplant, most T-cell counts and diversity came from newly produced T cells. Several patients had high TCRbeta diversity at day 60; it came from surviving recipient T cells and thymic progenitors.

This chain uses TRBV20-1 with TRBJ2-1; 12 nucleotides line up with TRBD2. This receptor was obtained from a boy younger than 10 with acute lymphoblastic leukemia, due to receive a stem cell transplant. The source material was PBMCs, sampled before TCRalphabeta/CD19-depleted stem cell transplant. CDR3 sequence reads: CSARDRKASGRAKNEQFF. Written as DNA, the CDR3 is TGCAGTGCTAGGGACCGAAAGGCTAGCGGGAGGGCGAAAAATGAGCAGTTCTTC.